The sequence of this T cell receptor (beta chain) was determined in a study of T cells in Graves' hyperthyroidism and ophthalmopathy. TCR beta CDR3 sequences were amplified from RNA transcripts. The HTBI primer set served for first-round RT-PCR of the TCR CDR3. TCRdb recomputed calls from the multiplex PCR reads with MiXCR, one row per CDR3 protein. The sample holds around 340,000 distinct CDR3 sequences, around 17% seen once. The CDR3 sequence is 15 residues long. V was pared by 1 base and J by 3 bases, with 13 bases between. The germline gives CDR1 SNHLY, CDR2 FYNNEI. Exclusion of patients followed from uncontrolled infection, other autoimmune disease, pregnancy or lactation. This clonotype was found many times.

This receptor was taken from a man younger than 40 with Graves' hyperthyroidism. Sample: blood. The rearrangement joins TRBV2 to TRBJ2-7; D call uncertain. Here the CDR3 DNA reads TGTGCCAGCAGTGAAGGACTGACAACCTACTACGAGCAGTACTTC. It encodes CASSEGLTTYYEQYF.